Following are 26 T cell receptor beta chains from one sample sequenced in a study of OX40 agonist ivuxolimab in advanced cancers. Libraries were prepared by immunoSEQ multiplex PCR; TCRdb keeps only in-frame clonotypes and omits some of them. Counted here are about 120,000 clones, 80% to 90% occurring once; the ten biggest clones make up 0.55%. The starting material was CD4+ or CD8+ T cells sorted from blood, obtained in a trial of the OX40 agonist ivuxolimab. The receptor source for this set is an adult with an advanced solid tumor such as melanoma, head and neck, liver or kidney cancer.

The chain combines TRBV4-2 with TRBJ2-1; 7 bases are shared with TRBD2. Trimming took 1 base from V and 15 from J; bases not matched to a gene: 6. The CDR3 is 12 residues long. CDR1 and CDR2 from the germline V gene are LGHNA and YNFKEQ. In DNA, the CDR3 is TGTGCCAGCAGCCAAGCGTTGAGACTAGCGTTCTTC. Its translation: CASSQALRLAFF.

The chain combines TRBV7-8 with TRBJ1-3; D is undetermined. The CDR3 sequence is 15 residues long. Trimming left V 1 base short and J 0 bases short, with 7 bases between. CDR1 is SGHVS, CDR2 FQNEAQ, per germline. CDR3 amino acids: CASSLVADSGNTIYF. The CDR3 DNA reads TGTGCCAGCAGCTTAGTAGCCGACTCTGGAAACACCATATATTTT.

This chain uses TRBV18 with TRBJ2-3; weak D call: TRBD2 (5 bases). Trimming cost V 1 base and J 10 bases, with 12 bases left between them. The CDR3 is 13 residues long. Looked up from germline, CDR1 is KGHSH and CDR2 is LQKENI. The DNA of the CDR3 is TGTGCCAGCTCACCACTGGGGAGCGATCCGCAGTATTTT. Encoded protein: CASSPLGSDPQYF.

The chain links TRBV4-3 to TRBJ1-1; D is ambiguous. V lost 0 bases and J 1 base, leaving 9 bases between the germline ends. This CDR3 spans 15 amino acids. Germline loops: CDR1 LGHNA, CDR2 YSLEER. The CDR3 is CASSQDTGRNTEAFF. DNA for the CDR3: TGCGCCAGCAGCCAAGATACCGGAAGGAACACTGAAGCTTTCTTT.

This clone was seen only once. The CDR3 here is CASSYQGHSEAFF. Here the CDR3 DNA reads TGTGCCAGCAGTTACCAGGGACACTCAGAAGCTTTCTTT. The chain links TRBV6-5 to TRBJ1-1, with a possible D match to TRBD1 (6 bases). Trimming shortened V by 2 bases and J by 8 bases, and 12 bases separated the two germline ends. This CDR3 is built from 13 residues. Germline CDR1 is MNHEY and CDR2 is SVGAGI.

CDR3 residues: CASSLRRGGEDGEQYF. The DNA for the CDR3 is TGTGCCAGCAGCTTGCGGCGTGGCGGGGAGGATGGTGAGCAGTACTTC. The V call is TRBV5-4, the J call TRBJ2-7; possibly TRBD2 for D (6 bases). Trimming cost V 1 base and J 7 bases, with 21 bases left between them. CDR3 length: 16 amino acids. The V gene's germline CDR1 is SGHNT and CDR2 YYREEE (reference sequence). The full variable domain, in which reference TRBV5-4 and TRBJ2-7 provide the parts outside the CDR3, is ETGVTQSPTHLIKTRGQQVTLRCSSQSGHNTVSWYQQALGQGPQFIFQYYREEENGRGNFPPRFSGLQFPNYSSELNVNALELDDSALYLCASSLRRGGEDGEQYFGPGTRLTVT.

The chain links TRBV6-1 to TRBJ2-7, with a weak D call TRBD1 (5 bases). CDR1 and CDR2 from the germline V gene are MNHNS and SASEGT. This CDR3 contains 12 residues. Trimming took off 2 bases at V and 6 bases at J, with 8 bases between the two ends. CDR3 bases: TGTGCCAGCAGTGAAAGGGGTCCCGAGCAGTACTTC. Amino acids: CASSERGPEQYF.

The J gene is TRBJ1-1, the V gene TRBV19; D not certain. V lost 0 bases to trimming and J lost 1 base, with 6 bases between them. This CDR3 is built from 14 residues. Per the germline V gene, CDR1 is LNHDA and CDR2 is SQIVND (reference sequence). The CDR3 sequence is CASSIEPRNTEAFF. CDR3 nucleotide sequence: TGTGCCAGTAGTATAGAACCCAGGAACACTGAAGCTTTCTTT. Using reference TRBV19 and TRBJ1-1 for the parts outside the CDR3, the full variable domain is DGGITQSPKYLFRKEGQNVTLSCEQNLNHDAMYWYRQDPGQGLRLIYYSQIVNDFQKGDIAEGYSVSREKKESFPLTVTSAQKNPTAFYLCASSIEPRNTEAFFGQGTRLTVV.

The chain has TRBV7-9 and TRBJ2-7; 8 bases match TRBD1. There are 13 residues in the CDR3. Germline V gives CDR1 SEHNR, CDR2 FQNEAQ (reference sequence). J was trimmed by 6 bases and V by 5 bases; bases with no gene match: 6. The CDR3 spells CASSPGTGGEQYF. CDR3 sequence (DNA): TGTGCCAGCAGCCCTGGTACAGGGGGCGAGCAGTACTTC.

The rearrangement joins TRBV30 to TRBJ2-7, with 7 bases fitting TRBD1. This CDR3 contains 14 residues. The V gene's germline CDR1 is GTSNPN and CDR2 SVGIG (reference sequence). The V and J ends lost 4 bases and 5 bases, in that order; junction bases with no gene match: 11. CDR3 bases: TGTGCCTGGAACAAGGACAGGTTAGCGCACGAGCAGTACTTC. It encodes CAWNKDRLAHEQYF. Variable domain in full (rest from reference TRBV30 and TRBJ2-7): SQTIHQWPATLVQPVGSPLSLECTVEGTSNPNLYWYRQAAGRGLQLLFYSVGIGQISSEVPQNLSASRPQDRQFILSSKKLLLSDSGFYLCAWNKDRLAHEQYFGPGTRLTVT.

V gene TRBV7-2 combines with J gene TRBJ1-3, with D hard to call. The CDR3 is 14 residues long. Trimming removed 2 bases from V and 2 bases from J, with 7 bases in between. Germline assignment: CDR1 SGHTA and CDR2 FQGNSA. The CDR3 DNA is TGTGCCAGCAGCTTAAGGCAGGCTGGAAACACCATATATTTT. Translation gives CASSLRQAGNTIYF.

The CDR3 region has the DNA TGTGCCAGCAGCTTAGTGAGGGGGAGCACTGAAGCTTTCTTT. It specifies CASSLVRGSTEAFF. J is TRBJ1-1 and V is TRBV11-2, with D possibly being TRBD1 (6 bases). The CDR3 runs 14 residues. Trimming left V 1 base short and J 4 bases short, with 10 bases between. Germline lookup yields CDR1 SGHAT and CDR2 FQNNGV.

J is TRBJ2-2 and V is TRBV10-2, with 7 bases fitting TRBD1. V gave up 6 bases and J gave up 6 bases; unmatched junction bases: 10. Germline assignment: CDR1 WSHSY and CDR2 SAAADI. The CDR3 length is 15 residues. The CDR3 nucleotides are TGCGCCAGCAGAGAGGGGGCCCAAACACCCGGGGAGCTGTTTTTT. It specifies CASREGAQTPGELFF.

V is TRBV30 and J is TRBJ1-3; D gene unclear. V was trimmed by 5 bases and J by 0 bases, leaving 8 bases between them. This CDR3 comprises 13 residues. The germline CDR1 and CDR2 sequences are GTSNPN and SVGIG (reference sequence). This CDR3 reads CAWDLISGNTIYF. DNA of the CDR3: TGTGCCTGGGACCTCATCTCTGGAAACACCATATATTTT.

This clone was found once. The chain is built from TRBV7-6 and TRBJ2-5; 10 bases fit TRBD1. The closer fit of TRBJ2-7 to the DNA end suggests the J call may be wrong. This CDR3 is 15 amino acids long. Germline CDR1 and CDR2: SGHVS and FNYEAQ. The CDR3 region has the DNA TGTGCCAGCAGCTTATTCGGGACAGGGGTTTACGAGCAGTACTTC. It codes for CASSLFGTGVYEQYF.

The rearrangement links TRBV6-5 to TRBJ1-1; D unclear. This CDR3 contains 15 residues. Germline CDR1 and CDR2: MNHEY and SVGAGI. V was cut by 6 bases and J by 4 bases, with 18 bases left in between. The CDR3 nucleotides are TGTGCCAGCAGGCCCTACCTAGAGCGGAGCACTGAAGCTTTCTTT. Translation gives CASRPYLERSTEAFF.

The chain is built from TRBV28 and TRBJ1-4; D gene uncertain. The V gene lost 10 bases and the J gene lost 2 bases, with 14 bases spanning the gap. The CDR3 length is 14 residues. Germline V gene lookup returns CDR1 MDHEN and CDR2 SYDVKM. CDR3 region: CATVEAGTNEKLFF. Here the CDR3 DNA reads TGTGCCACCGTAGAGGCCGGTACTAATGAAAAACTGTTTTTT. The variable domain in full, completed from reference TRBV28 and TRBJ1-4, reads DVKVTQSSRYLVKRTGEKVFLECVQDMDHENMFWYRQDPGLGLRLIYFSYDVKMKEKGDIPEGYSVSREKKERFSLILESASTNQTSMYLCATVEAGTNEKLFFGSGTQLSVL.

This rearrangement joins TRBV18 to TRBJ2-5; TRBD2 matches 7 bases. TRBJ2-7 explains the end of the DNA better; the J call may be wrong. The CDR3 is made up of 14 amino acids. Germline CDR1 is KGHSH and CDR2 is LQKENI. The CDR3 protein is CASSPRGGPHEQYF. The CDR3 DNA reads as TGTGCCAGCTCCCCTAGGGGAGGGCCCCACGAGCAGTACTTC.

This chain joins TRBV9 and TRBJ1-5; D is undetermined. The V gene's germline CDR1 is SGDLS and CDR2 YYNGEE. CDR3 size: 16 residues. The V end lost 1 base, the J end lost 0 bases, and 11 bases lay between the germline ends. DNA of the CDR3: TGTGCCAGCAGCGTAATTGGGGTTTATAGCAATCAGCCCCAGCATTTT. This encodes CASSVIGVYSNQPQHF.

The V gene is TRBV6-5, the J gene TRBJ2-7, with 10 bases fitting TRBD1. There are 14 residues in the CDR3. V trimming: 7 bases; J trimming: 3 bases; junction bases outside the gene matches: 6. Germline CDR1 MNHEY, CDR2 SVGAGI. In DNA, the CDR3 is TGTGCCAGCACCGAGAGGACAGGGGGCTACGAGCAGTACTTC. Its translation is CASTERTGGYEQYF.

The V gene is TRBV11-2, the J gene TRBJ1-6; D possibly corresponds to TRBD1 (5 bases). The CDR3 has 18 amino acids. Trimming pared 5 bases from V and 0 bases from J, leaving 17 bases between. The germline V gene encodes CDR1 SGHAT and CDR2 FQNNGV. The CDR3 loop is CASSARPDSLSYNSPLHF. The CDR3 DNA reads TGTGCCAGCAGCGCGCGACCTGACAGCCTCTCCTATAATTCACCCCTCCACTTT.

The chain uses TRBV7-2 and TRBJ2-5; maybe TRBD1 (6 bases). Germline V gene data show CDR1 as SGHTA and CDR2 as FQGNSA. This CDR3 has 15 residues. Trimming stripped 5 bases from V and 9 bases from J, with 22 bases between. The CDR3 nucleotides read TGTGCCAGCAGCCCCCCGCCGACAGGTCTGGGGGCCCAGTACTTC. This gives the protein CASSPPPTGLGAQYF.

J is TRBJ1-4 and V is TRBV5-6, with unresolved D. Trimming took 4 bases from V and 8 from J, leaving 15 bases between them. The germline CDR1 and CDR2 sequences are SGHDT and YYEEEE. The CDR3 sequence is 14 residues long. The DNA for the CDR3 is TGTGCCAGCAGCCTCCGCCGGGGTTGGGAAAAACTGTTTTTT. Translated, it gives CASSLRRGWEKLFF. The whole variable domain, remainder taken from reference TRBV5-6 and TRBJ1-4, is DAGVTQSPTHLIKTRGQQVTLRCSPKSGHDTVSWYQQALGQGPQFIFQYYEEEERQRGNFPDRFSGHQFPNYSSELNVNALLLGDSALYLCASSLRRGWEKLFFGSGTQLSVL.

This chain joins TRBV4-1 and TRBJ2-5, with 9 bases that match TRBD2. Germline CDR1 and CDR2: MGHRA and YSYEKL. V dropped 1 base and J dropped 4; count of bases not matched to a gene: 7. The CDR3 spans 16 residues. This CDR3 is CASSQGAAGGGETQYF. The DNA for the CDR3 is TGCGCCAGCAGCCAAGGTGCAGCGGGGGGAGGAGAGACCCAGTACTTC.

The chain carries TRBV19 and TRBJ1-2; tentative D call: TRBD1 (5 bases). The CDR3 loop spans 16 amino acids. Germline V gene lookup returns CDR1 LNHDA and CDR2 SQIVND (reference sequence). With 3 bases removed from V and 8 bases from J, the gap between germline ends came to 22 bases. The CDR3 loop reads CASSISPSSGARGYTF. CDR3 coding DNA: TGTGCCAGTAGTATCTCCCCCTCAAGTGGGGCACGCGGCTACACCTTC.

This sequence joins TRBV6-6 and TRBJ2-3, with D uncertain. Deletions cut 5 bases from V and 4 bases from J, with 10 bases between. This CDR3 has 13 amino acids. Germline V gene data show CDR1 as MNHNY and CDR2 as SVGAGI (reference sequence). The CDR3 nucleotides are TGTGCCAGCAGTCGAGTTCGGGCAGATACGCAGTATTTT. This codes for CASSRVRADTQYF.